A selection of T cell receptor beta chains follows, all from one sample in a study of cytomegalovirus exposure and HLA in healthy donors. Using immunoSEQ multiplex PCR, the repertoire was profiled, and TCRdb retains in-frame clones only, with some absent. The sample shows under 200,000 clones, about 85% of them seen only once. The sample consisted of PBMCs. The source is a male donor in good health and CMV-seropositive. The CDR3 runs from the conserved cysteine through the conserved F or W. Fields, in order: V gene, D gene, J gene, CDR3 length, clone size, CDR3 DNA, CDR3 protein. D genes are given only for firm matches. Size tells how often a clone was seen (once, few, many) or the class of an expanded clone, and some rows leave it out.

TRBV4-2,.,TRBJ1-4,15,.,TGTGCCAGCAGCCGGGCCCCGACAGCTAATGAAAAACTGTTTTTT,CASSRAPTANEKLFF
TRBV15,.,TRBJ2-6,16,.,TGTGCCACCAGCAGACCAGGAGGAGCTGGGGCCAACGTCCTGACTTTC,CATSRPGGAGANVLTF
TRBV10-3,TRBD1,TRBJ2-1,13,.,TGTGCCGTGACCGGGACAGGGGACGATGAGCAGTTCTTC,CAVTGTGDDEQFF
TRBV19,TRBD2,TRBJ2-2,14,.,TGTGCCAGTATGTTCCCGGGGGGGATCGGGGAGCTGTTTTTT,CASMFPGGIGELFF
TRBV6-4,.,TRBJ2-1,16,.,TGTGCCAGCAGTGACGGGCAGGGTCCCTCCTACAATGAGCAGTTCTTC,CASSDGQGPSYNEQFF
TRBV18,.,TRBJ2-7,13,.,TGTGCCAGCTCACCAGGGCAGCTCTACGAGCAGTACTTC,CASSPGQLYEQYF
TRBV9,TRBD1,TRBJ1-4,15,.,TGTGCCAGCAGCGGAGCGACAGGGGGCAATGAAAAACTGTTTTTT,CASSGATGGNEKLFF
TRBV7-2,.,TRBJ1-2,14,.,TGTGCCAGCAGCAAACGACAGGAGAACTATGGCTACACCTTC,CASSKRQENYGYTF
TRBV4-3,.,TRBJ1-5,16,.,TGCGCCAGCAGCCGAGGGCCTACTAAAACCGGGCAGCCCCAGCATTTT,CASSRGPTKTGQPQHF
TRBV7-9,TRBD1,TRBJ2-7,14,.,TGTGCCAGCAGCAACGGACAGGGGAGGAACGAGCAGTACTTC,CASSNGQGRNEQYF
TRBV11-3,TRBD2,TRBJ2-1,15,.,TGTGCCAGCAGCTTAGCAGGTCTAGCGGGAGATGAGCAGTTCTTC,CASSLAGLAGDEQFF
TRBV21-1,.,TRBJ2-5,14,.,TGTGCCAGCAGCAGTGCGGGGCGGACCTTAAGGCAGTACTTC,CASSSAGRTLRQYF
TRBV15,TRBD2,TRBJ2-2,15,.,TGTGCCACCACCCGCGGGGGGCTAGTAAATGGGGAGCTGTTTTTT,CATTRGGLVNGELFF
TRBV6-5,TRBD1,TRBJ1-2,14,.,TGTGCCAGCAGTTTAACCAATCAGGGGGATGGCTACACCTTC,CASSLTNQGDGYTF
TRBV5-8,.,TRBJ2-7,14,.,TGTGCCAGCAGCGGGGGAGGGGGGGCCGACGAGCAGTACTTC,CASSGGGGADEQYF
TRBV7-2,.,TRBJ1-6,15,.,TGTGCCAGCAGCTTCAGGGGCGAGGGGAATTCACCCCTCCACTTT,CASSFRGEGNSPLHF
TRBV5-1,.,TRBJ2-7,11,few,TGCGCCAGCAGCTTTAACTACGAGCAGTACTTC,CASSFNYEQYF
TRBV5-8,TRBD1,TRBJ1-1,15,.,TGTGCCAGCAGCCGCGGGGGGACAGTTAACACTGAAGCTTTCTTT,CASSRGGTVNTEAFF
TRBV9,.,TRBJ2-1,15,.,TGTGCCAGCAGCGTGGAGGGGCGTTCCTACAATGAGCAGTTCTTC,CASSVEGRSYNEQFF
TRBV5-1,TRBD2,TRBJ2-3,18,.,TGCGCCAGCAGCATCTCCGGGACTAGCGGGACAGGCACAGATACGCAGTATTTT,CASSISGTSGTGTDTQYF
TRBV7-6,TRBD2,TRBJ2-3,18,.,TGTGCCAGCAGCTTAGTGCTGTTGACTAGCGGGGGCACAGATACGCAGTATTTT,CASSLVLLTSGGTDTQYF
TRBV7-2,.,TRBJ1-2,13,.,TGTGCCAGCAGCTCCCCAGGGAACTATGGCTACACCTTC,CASSSPGNYGYTF
TRBV7-2,.,TRBJ1-1,14,.,TGTGCCAGCAGCTTAGAGGAAGAACAGGGCGAGGCTTTCTTT,CASSLEEEQGEAFF
TRBV27,.,TRBJ2-1,14,.,TGTGCCAGCAGTTTAGCGACTTACTACAATGAGCAGTTCTTC,CASSLATYYNEQFF
TRBV11-1,.,TRBJ2-1,10,few,TGTGCCAGCGGGAGGGGGGAGCAGTTCTTC,CASGRGEQFF
TRBV27,TRBD1,TRBJ2-1,16,few,TGTGCCAGCAGTGCCTACAGGGGGAAGTCCTACAATGAGCAGTTCTTC,CASSAYRGKSYNEQFF
TRBV4-3,.,TRBJ2-5,17,.,TGCGCCAGCAGCCAAGAGTTTTCAGGGGGGTACCAAGAGACCCAGTACTTC,CASSQEFSGGYQETQYF
TRBV7-9,.,TRBJ2-2,17,.,TGTGCCAGCAGCTTAGGTCGGGGAACTCGCTCCGGCGGGGAGCTGTTTTTT,CASSLGRGTRSGGELFF
TRBV15,.,TRBJ1-1,14,few,TGTGCCACCAGCAGGCGGGGGCGGAACACTGAAGCTTTCTTT,CATSRRGRNTEAFF
TRBV6-6,.,TRBJ2-1,13,.,TGTGCCAGCAGTTACAGAGGGGGGGATGAGCAGTTCTTC,CASSYRGGDEQFF
TRBV7-6,TRBD1,TRBJ2-7,13,.,TGTGCCAGCAGCCCGGGACAGGGAAACGAGCAGTACTTC,CASSPGQGNEQYF
TRBV7-2,.,TRBJ1-1,13,once,TGTGCCAGCAGCCCAGGGGCCTACACTGAAGCTTTCTTT,CASSPGAYTEAFF
TRBV28,TRBD1,TRBJ2-7,13,.,TGTGCCAGCACCCCCGGGACAGTCTTCGAGCAGTACTTC,CASTPGTVFEQYF
TRBV7-6,.,TRBJ2-7,15,.,TGTGCCAGCAGCTTAGGCGATAGCGTCTCCTACGAGCAGTACTTC,CASSLGDSVSYEQYF
TRBV19,TRBD1,TRBJ2-5,15,once,TGTGCCAGTAGTACCACCCGACAGGGCCAAGAGACCCAGTACTTC,CASSTTRQGQETQYF
TRBV28,.,TRBJ2-7,14,few,TGTGCCAGCAGTTTATCTGCGTACTCCTACGAGCAGTACTTC,CASSLSAYSYEQYF